The T cell receptor beta chain described here comes from a study of control samples from healthy donors and cancer patients. The CDR3 extends over 14 amino acids. Trimming removed 3 bases from V and 2 bases from J, with 12 bases in between. From germline, CDR1 is SQVTM and CDR2 ANQGSEA. The repertoire was sequenced with immunoSEQ multiplex PCR; TCRdb's copy has only in-frame clones and lacks some. Here the sample spans 390,000 or so clones, approximately 90% being singletons. This receptor was obtained from a middle-aged man with head and neck cancer. The V gene is TRBV29-1, the J gene TRBJ2-3; D remains ambiguous. The source material was PBMCs. CDR3 sequence (DNA): TGCAGCGTTGATGGGGTCGATTCCACAGATACGCAGTATTTT. Its protein is CSVDGVDSTDTQYF.